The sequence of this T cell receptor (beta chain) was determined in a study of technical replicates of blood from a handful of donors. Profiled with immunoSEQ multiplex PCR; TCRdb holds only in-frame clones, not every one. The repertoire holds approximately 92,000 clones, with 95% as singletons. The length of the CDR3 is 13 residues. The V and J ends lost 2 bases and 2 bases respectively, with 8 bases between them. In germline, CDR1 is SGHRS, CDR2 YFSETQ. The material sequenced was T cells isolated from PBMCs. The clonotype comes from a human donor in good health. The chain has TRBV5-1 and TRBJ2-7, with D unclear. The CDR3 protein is CASSFIPTYEQYF. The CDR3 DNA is TGCGCCAGCAGCTTTATTCCTACCTACGAGCAGTACTTC.